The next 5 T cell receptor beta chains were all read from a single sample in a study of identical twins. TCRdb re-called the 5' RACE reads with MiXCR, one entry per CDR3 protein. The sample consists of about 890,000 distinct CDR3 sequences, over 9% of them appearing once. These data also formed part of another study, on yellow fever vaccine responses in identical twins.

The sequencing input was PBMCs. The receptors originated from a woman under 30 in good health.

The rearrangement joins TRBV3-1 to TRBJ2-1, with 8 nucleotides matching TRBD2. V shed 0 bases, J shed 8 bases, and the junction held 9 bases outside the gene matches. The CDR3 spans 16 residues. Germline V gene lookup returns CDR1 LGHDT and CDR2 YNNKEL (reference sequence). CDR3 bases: TGTGCCAGCAGCCAAGACGCGGGAGGAGACAGCTATGAGCAGTTCTTC. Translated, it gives CASSQDAGGDSYEQFF.

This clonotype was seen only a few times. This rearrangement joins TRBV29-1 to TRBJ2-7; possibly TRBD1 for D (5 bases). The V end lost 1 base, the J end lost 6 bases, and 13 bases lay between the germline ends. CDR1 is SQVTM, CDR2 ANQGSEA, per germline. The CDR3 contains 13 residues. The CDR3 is CSVEGTTSFEQYF. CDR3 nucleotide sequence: TGCAGCGTTGAAGGGACAACCTCTTTCGAGCAGTACTTC.

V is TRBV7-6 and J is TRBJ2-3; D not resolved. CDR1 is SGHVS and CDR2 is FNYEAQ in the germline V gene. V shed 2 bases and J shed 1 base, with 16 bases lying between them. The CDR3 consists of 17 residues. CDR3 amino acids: CASSLFPRMARTDTQYF. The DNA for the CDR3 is TGTGCCAGCAGCTTATTCCCCAGAATGGCTCGCACAGATACGCAGTATTTT.

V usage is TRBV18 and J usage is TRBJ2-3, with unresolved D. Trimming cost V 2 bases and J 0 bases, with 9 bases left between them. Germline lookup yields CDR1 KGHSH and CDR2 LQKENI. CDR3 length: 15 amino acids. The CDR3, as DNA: TGTGCCAGCTCACCATCGGACCAAAGCACAGATACGCAGTATTTT. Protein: CASSPSDQSTDTQYF. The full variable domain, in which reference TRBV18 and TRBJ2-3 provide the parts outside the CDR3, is NAGVMQNPRHLVRRRGQEARLRCSPMKGHSHVYWYRQLPEEGLKFMVYLQKENIIDESGMPKERFSAEFPKEGPSILRIQQVVRGDSAAYFCASSPSDQSTDTQYFGPGTRLTVL.

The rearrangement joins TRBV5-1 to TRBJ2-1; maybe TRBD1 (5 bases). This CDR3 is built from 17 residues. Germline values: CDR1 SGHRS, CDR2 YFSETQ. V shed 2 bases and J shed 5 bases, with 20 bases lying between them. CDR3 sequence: CASSFLVGQGLDNEQFF. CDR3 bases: TGCGCCAGCAGCTTTCTGGTTGGCCAGGGTCTAGACAATGAGCAGTTCTTC.